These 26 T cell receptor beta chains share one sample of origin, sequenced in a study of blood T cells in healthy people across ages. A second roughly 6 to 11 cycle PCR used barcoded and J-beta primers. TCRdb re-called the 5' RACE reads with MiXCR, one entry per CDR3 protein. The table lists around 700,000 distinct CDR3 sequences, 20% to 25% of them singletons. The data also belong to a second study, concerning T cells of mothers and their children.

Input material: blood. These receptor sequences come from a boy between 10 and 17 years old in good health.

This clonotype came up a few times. Written as DNA, the CDR3 is TGTGCCAGCAGCTGGGACAGCACAGATACGCAGTATTTT. Amino acid sequence: CASSWDSTDTQYF. The chain recombines TRBV11-2 with TRBJ2-3, with D perhaps being TRBD1 or TRBD2 (5 bases each). Germline V lookup: CDR1 SGHAT, CDR2 FQNNGV. The CDR3 contains 13 residues. With 4 bases removed from V and 0 bases from J, the gap between germline ends came to 5 bases.

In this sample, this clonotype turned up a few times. CDR3 in amino acids: CSAREAGPEQYF. Here the CDR3 DNA reads TGCAGTGCTAGAGAGGCAGGGCCCGAGCAGTACTTC. The chain is built from TRBV20-1 and TRBJ2-7; D may be TRBD1 (5 bases). Germline assignment: CDR1 DFQATT and CDR2 SNEGSKA (reference sequence). This CDR3 spans 12 amino acids. Trimming left V 0 bases short and J 6 bases short, with 9 bases between.

In DNA form, the CDR3 reads TGTGCCAGTAGTCCGGACACCCCGAATAATGAAAAACTGTTTTTT. This sequence encodes CASSPDTPNNEKLFF. The J gene is TRBJ1-4, the V gene TRBV19; D may be TRBD1 (5 bases). Per the germline V gene, CDR1 is LNHDA and CDR2 is SQIVND (reference sequence). This CDR3 has 15 amino acids. Between the trimmed V and J ends, which lost 5 bases and 4 bases, there was a span of 14 bases.

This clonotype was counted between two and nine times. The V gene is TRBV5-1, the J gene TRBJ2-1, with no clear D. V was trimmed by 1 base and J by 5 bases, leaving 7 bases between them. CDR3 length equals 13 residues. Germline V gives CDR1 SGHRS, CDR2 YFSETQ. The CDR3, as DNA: TGCGCCAGCAGCTTGTTCTCTAACAATGAGCAGTTCTTC. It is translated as CASSLFSNNEQFF.

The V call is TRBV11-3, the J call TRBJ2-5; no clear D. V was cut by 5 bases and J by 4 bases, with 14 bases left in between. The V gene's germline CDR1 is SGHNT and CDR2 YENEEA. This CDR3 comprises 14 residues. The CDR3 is CASSPYLEGETQYF. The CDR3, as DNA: TGTGCCAGCAGCCCTTACCTGGAAGGAGAGACCCAGTACTTC.

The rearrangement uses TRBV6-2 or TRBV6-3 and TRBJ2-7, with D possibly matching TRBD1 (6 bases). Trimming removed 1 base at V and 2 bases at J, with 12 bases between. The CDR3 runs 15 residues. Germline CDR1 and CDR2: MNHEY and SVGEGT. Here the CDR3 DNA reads TGTGCCAGCAGTTACTTGGGACATCCCACCTACGAGCAGTACTTC. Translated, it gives CASSYLGHPTYEQYF.

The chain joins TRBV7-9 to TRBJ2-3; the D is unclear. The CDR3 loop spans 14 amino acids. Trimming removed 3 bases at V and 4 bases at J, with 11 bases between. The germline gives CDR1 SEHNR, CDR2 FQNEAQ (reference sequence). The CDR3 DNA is TGTGCCAGCAGCTTCTCGGGTTTGGCAGATACGCAGTATTTT. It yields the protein CASSFSGLADTQYF.

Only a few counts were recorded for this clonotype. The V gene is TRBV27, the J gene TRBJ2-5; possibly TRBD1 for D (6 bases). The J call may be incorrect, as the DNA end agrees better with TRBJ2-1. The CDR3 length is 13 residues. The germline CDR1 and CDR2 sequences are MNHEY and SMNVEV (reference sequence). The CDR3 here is CASSLGQINEQFF. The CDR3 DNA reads TGTGCCAGCAGTCTCGGACAGATCAATGAGCAGTTCTTC.

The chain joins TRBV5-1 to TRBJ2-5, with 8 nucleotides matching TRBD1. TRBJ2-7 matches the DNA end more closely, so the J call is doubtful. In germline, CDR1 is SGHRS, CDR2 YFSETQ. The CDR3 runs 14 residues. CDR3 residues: CASSTQTGVYEQYF. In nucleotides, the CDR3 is TGCGCCAGCAGTACCCAGACAGGGGTGTACGAGCAGTACTTC.

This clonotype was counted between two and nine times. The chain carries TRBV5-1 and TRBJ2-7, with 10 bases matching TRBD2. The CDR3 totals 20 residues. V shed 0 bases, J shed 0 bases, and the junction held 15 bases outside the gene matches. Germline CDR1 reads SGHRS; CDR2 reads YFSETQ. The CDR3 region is CASSLGVAGGGLRRSYEQYF. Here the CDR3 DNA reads TGCGCCAGCAGCTTGGGGGTAGCGGGAGGAGGCCTTAGACGCTCCTACGAGCAGTACTTC.

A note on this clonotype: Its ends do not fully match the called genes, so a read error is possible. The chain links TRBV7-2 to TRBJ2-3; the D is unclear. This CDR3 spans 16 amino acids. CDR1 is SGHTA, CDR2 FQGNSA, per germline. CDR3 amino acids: CAGSLEVGVTLGTQYF. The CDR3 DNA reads TGTGCCGGCAGCTTAGAAGTTGGGGTCACCCTCGGGACGCAGTATTTT.

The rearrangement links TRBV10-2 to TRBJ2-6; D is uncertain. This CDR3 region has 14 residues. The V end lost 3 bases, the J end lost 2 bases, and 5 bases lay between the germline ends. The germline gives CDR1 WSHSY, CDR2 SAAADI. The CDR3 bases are TGCGCCAGCAGTGATAATCCTGGGGCCAACGTCCTGACTTTC. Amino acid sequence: CASSDNPGANVLTF.

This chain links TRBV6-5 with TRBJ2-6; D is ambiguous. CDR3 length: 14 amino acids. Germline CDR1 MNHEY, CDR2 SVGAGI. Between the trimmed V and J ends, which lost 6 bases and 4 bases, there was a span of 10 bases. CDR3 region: CASSRLAGANVLTF. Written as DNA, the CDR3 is TGTGCCAGCAGCCGCTTGGCCGGGGCCAACGTCCTGACTTTC.

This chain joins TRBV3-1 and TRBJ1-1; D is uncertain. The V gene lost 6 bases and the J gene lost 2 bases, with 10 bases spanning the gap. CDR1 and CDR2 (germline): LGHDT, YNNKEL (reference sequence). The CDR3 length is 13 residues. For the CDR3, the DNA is TGTGCCAGCAGATATCATGACAACACTGAAGCTTTCTTT. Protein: CASRYHDNTEAFF.

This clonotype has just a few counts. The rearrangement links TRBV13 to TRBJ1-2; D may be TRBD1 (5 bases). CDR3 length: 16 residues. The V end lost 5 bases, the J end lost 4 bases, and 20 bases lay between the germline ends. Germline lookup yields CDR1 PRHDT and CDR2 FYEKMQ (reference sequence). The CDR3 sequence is CASSTLRDDQGYGYTF. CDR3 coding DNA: TGTGCCAGCAGCACGCTCCGGGACGATCAAGGCTATGGCTACACCTTC. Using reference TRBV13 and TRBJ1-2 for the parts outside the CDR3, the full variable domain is AAGVIQSPRHLIKEKRETATLKCYPIPRHDTVYWYQQGPGQDPQFLISFYEKMQSDKGSIPDRFSAQQFSDYHSELNMSSLELGDSALYFCASSTLRDDQGYGYTFGSGTRLTVV.

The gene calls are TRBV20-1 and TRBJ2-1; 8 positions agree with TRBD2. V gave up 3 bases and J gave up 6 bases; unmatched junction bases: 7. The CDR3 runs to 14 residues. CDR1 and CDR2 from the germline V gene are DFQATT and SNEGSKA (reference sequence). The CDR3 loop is CSASFTGGVNEQFF. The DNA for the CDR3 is TGCAGTGCTAGTTTTACGGGAGGGGTCAATGAGCAGTTCTTC.

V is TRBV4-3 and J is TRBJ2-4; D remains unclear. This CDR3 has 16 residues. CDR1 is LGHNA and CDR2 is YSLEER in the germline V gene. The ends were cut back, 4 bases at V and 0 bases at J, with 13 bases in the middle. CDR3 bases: TGCGCCAGCAGCCCGAATGCTGGGATAGCCAAAAACATTCAGTACTTC. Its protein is CASSPNAGIAKNIQYF.

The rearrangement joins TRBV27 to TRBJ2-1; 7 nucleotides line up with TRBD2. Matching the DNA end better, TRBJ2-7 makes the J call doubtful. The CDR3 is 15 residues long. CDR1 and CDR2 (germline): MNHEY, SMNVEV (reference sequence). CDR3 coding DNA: TGTGCCAGCAGTTTATTGCCGGGAGGCACCTACGAGCAGTACTTC. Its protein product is CASSLLPGGTYEQYF.

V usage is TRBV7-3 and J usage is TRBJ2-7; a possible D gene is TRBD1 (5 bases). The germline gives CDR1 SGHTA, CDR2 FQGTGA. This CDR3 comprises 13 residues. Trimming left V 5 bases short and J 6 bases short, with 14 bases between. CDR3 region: CASSPSPGLEQYF. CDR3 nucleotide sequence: TGTGCCAGCAGCCCCTCCCCAGGGCTCGAGCAGTACTTC.

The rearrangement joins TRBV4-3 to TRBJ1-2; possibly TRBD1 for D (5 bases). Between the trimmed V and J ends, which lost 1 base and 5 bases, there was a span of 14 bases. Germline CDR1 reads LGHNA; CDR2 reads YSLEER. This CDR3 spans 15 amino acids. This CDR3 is CASSQALQGEYGYTF. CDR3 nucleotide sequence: TGCGCCAGCAGCCAAGCCCTCCAGGGCGAGTATGGCTACACCTTC.

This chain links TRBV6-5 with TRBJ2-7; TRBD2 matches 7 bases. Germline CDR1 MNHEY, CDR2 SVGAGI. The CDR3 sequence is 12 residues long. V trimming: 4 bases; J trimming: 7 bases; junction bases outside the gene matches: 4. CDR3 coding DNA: TGTGCCAGCAGTTCAACAGCGGGGGAGCAGTACTTC. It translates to CASSSTAGEQYF.

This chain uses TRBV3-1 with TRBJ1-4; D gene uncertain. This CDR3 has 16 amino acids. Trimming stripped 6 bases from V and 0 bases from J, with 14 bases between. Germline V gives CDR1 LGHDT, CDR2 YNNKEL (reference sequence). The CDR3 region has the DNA TGTGCCAGCAGAGATACAGTTACCTCAACTAATGAAAAACTGTTTTTT. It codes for CASRDTVTSTNEKLFF.

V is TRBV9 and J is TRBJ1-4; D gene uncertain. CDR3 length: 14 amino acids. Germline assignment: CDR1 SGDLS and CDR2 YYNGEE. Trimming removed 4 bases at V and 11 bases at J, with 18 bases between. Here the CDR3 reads CASSTGEGPAKLFF. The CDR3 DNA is TGTGCCAGCAGCACCGGGGAGGGCCCTGCCAAACTGTTTTTT. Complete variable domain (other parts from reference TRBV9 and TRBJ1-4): DSGVTQTPKHLITATGQRVTLRCSPRSGDLSVYWYQQSLDQGLQFLIQYYNGEERAKGNILERFSAQQFPDLHSELNLSSLELGDSALYFCASSTGEGPAKLFFGSGTQLSVL.

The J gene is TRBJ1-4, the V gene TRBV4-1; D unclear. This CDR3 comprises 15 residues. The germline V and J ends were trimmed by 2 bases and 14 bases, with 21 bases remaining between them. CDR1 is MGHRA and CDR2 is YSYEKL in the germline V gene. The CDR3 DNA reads TGCGCCAGCAGCCAAATTTTGGACGCTCTCACGTCGCTGTTTTTT. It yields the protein CASSQILDALTSLFF.

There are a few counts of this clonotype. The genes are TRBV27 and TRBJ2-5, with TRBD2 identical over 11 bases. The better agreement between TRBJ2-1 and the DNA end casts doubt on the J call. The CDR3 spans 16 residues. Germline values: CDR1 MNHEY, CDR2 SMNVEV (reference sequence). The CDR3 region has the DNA TGTGCCAGCAGTTTTGCCACTAGCGGGAGCTGGGGTGAGCAGTTCTTC. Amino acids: CASSFATSGSWGEQFF.

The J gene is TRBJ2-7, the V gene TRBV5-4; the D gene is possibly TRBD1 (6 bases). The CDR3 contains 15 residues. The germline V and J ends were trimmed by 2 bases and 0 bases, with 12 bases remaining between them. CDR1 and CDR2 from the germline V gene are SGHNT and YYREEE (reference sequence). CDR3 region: CASSFNRAPSYEQYF. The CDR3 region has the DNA TGTGCCAGCAGCTTCAACAGGGCCCCCTCCTACGAGCAGTACTTC.